A single sample gave rise to the 22 T cell receptor beta chains below, sequenced in a study of shared clonotypes between healthy human individuals. Method: immunoSEQ multiplex PCR; TCRdb's copy keeps in-frame clones and lacks some. The sample comprises some 980,000 clones, 60% to 85% of which are singletons, and about 1.5% rests with the top ten. Sequenced sample: memory CD4+ T cells sorted from blood. The sample's subset: CD45RA-negative fraction. Every receptor here comes from a man aged 18 to 30 in good health.

This clone was counted ten times or more. The same CDR3 arises from other DNA sequences in this sample as well. The V gene is TRBV10-3, the J gene TRBJ2-1; D is perhaps TRBD1 or TRBD2 (5 bases each). The CDR3 totals 13 residues. The germline CDR1 and CDR2 sequences are ENHRY and SYGVKD. V was cut by 4 bases and J by 5 bases, with 9 bases left in between. CDR3 coding DNA: TGTGCCATCAGTGCGGGGCTAGACAATGAGCAGTTCTTC. Translation: CAISAGLDNEQFF.

V usage is TRBV7-2 and J usage is TRBJ2-2; D remains unclear. The CDR3 contains 17 residues. Deletions cut 5 bases from V and 0 bases from J, with 16 bases between. Germline CDR1 is SGHTA and CDR2 is FQGNSA. The CDR3 nucleotides read TGTGCCAGCAGCCGCGGTTTGGTTGGTACGAACACCGGGGAGCTGTTTTTT. This translates into CASSRGLVGTNTGELFF.

This clone was seen only once. V usage is TRBV2 and J usage is TRBJ1-1; D ambiguous. Germline CDR1 and CDR2: SNHLY and FYNNEI. V was trimmed by 7 bases and J by 1 base, leaving 10 bases between them. There are 13 residues in the CDR3. The CDR3 region has the DNA TGTGCCAGCACCGTGGAGGGGAACACTGAAGCTTTCTTT. It encodes CASTVEGNTEAFF.

This chain uses TRBV27 with TRBJ2-1, with a weak D call TRBD2 (6 bases). CDR3 length equals 16 residues. The germline V gene has CDR1 MNHEY and CDR2 SMNVEV (reference sequence). V lost 4 bases and J 6 bases, leaving 19 bases between the germline ends. CDR3 DNA: TGTGCCAGCAGTTCACGATCGACTAGGGCCAGCAATGAGCAGTTCTTC. It is translated as CASSSRSTRASNEQFF.

The rearrangement joins TRBV6-6 to TRBJ1-5, with D hard to call. The CDR3 length is 15 residues. Germline CDR1 and CDR2: MNHNY and SVGAGI (reference sequence). Between the trimmed V and J ends, which lost 8 bases and 1 base, there was a span of 15 bases. In DNA form, the CDR3 reads TGTGCCAGCGGGGATCCGGGCAGAAGCAATCAGCCCCAGCATTTT. It codes for CASGDPGRSNQPQHF.

This CDR3 is CASSSRRDFMRQPQHF. For the CDR3, the DNA is TGTGCCAGCAGTAGTAGACGGGACTTTATGAGACAGCCCCAGCATTTT. This rearrangement joins TRBV27 to TRBJ1-5; perhaps TRBD1 as D (5 bases). Per the germline V gene, CDR1 is MNHEY and CDR2 is SMNVEV (reference sequence). The V end lost 5 bases, the J end lost 7 bases, and 21 bases lay between the germline ends. This CDR3 is 16 amino acids long.

This clone was counted once. The chain has TRBV12-5 and TRBJ2-3; 7 bases are a match to TRBD2. The trim removed 0 bases at V and 3 bases at J, leaving 9 bases unmatched. Germline V lookup: CDR1 LGHNT, CDR2 FRNRAP. CDR3 length: 17 residues. The CDR3 spells CASGLVLGPGGTDTQYF. The CDR3 nucleotides are TGTGCTAGTGGTTTGGTACTAGGCCCGGGAGGAACAGATACGCAGTATTTT.

The chain combines TRBV28 with TRBJ2-2; 12 bases agree with TRBD1. This CDR3 comprises 15 residues. Germline V lookup: CDR1 MDHEN, CDR2 SYDVKM. V shed 5 bases and J 7 bases; nucleotides not matched to a gene: 5. CDR3 amino acids: CASSEGQGAIGELFF. In DNA form, the CDR3 reads TGTGCCAGCAGTGAGGGACAGGGGGCAATCGGGGAGCTGTTTTTT.

This CDR3 is CASSVAGGQGYSPLHF. The CDR3 coding sequence is TGTGCCAGCAGCGTAGCTGGGGGACAGGGATATTCACCCCTCCACTTT. The chain employs TRBV9 and TRBJ1-6, with 9 bases lining up with TRBD1. V lost 0 bases, J lost 8 bases, and 6 bases stayed unmatched. The CDR3 has 16 residues. Germline V CDR1 and CDR2: SGDLS, YYNGEE.

This chain joins TRBV5-6 and TRBJ1-2; 7 nucleotides match TRBD1. Germline assignment: CDR1 SGHDT and CDR2 YYEEEE. CDR3 length: 14 amino acids. V lost 0 bases, J lost 8 bases, and 7 bases stayed unmatched. CDR3 nucleotide sequence: TGTGCCAGCAGCTTGGGAGCAGGGGGAAGGGGCTACACCTTC. It encodes CASSLGAGGRGYTF.

V gene TRBV7-9 combines with J gene TRBJ2-5; D gene ambiguous. V was clipped by 5 bases and J by 5 bases, with 6 bases between them. There are 11 residues in the CDR3. In germline, CDR1 is SEHNR, CDR2 FQNEAQ (reference sequence). CDR3 nucleotide sequence: TGTGCCAGCAGCCACGGGGAGACCCAGTACTTC. This translates into CASSHGETQYF.

The chain joins TRBV11-3 to TRBJ2-7; D is unclear. Germline loops: CDR1 SGHNT, CDR2 YENEEA. The V end lost 2 bases, the J end lost 3 bases, and 5 bases lay between the germline ends. CDR3 length: 12 amino acids. The CDR3 protein is CASSLKGYEQYF. CDR3 in DNA: TGTGCCAGCAGCTTAAAGGGCTACGAGCAGTACTTC.

The V gene is TRBV5-4, the J gene TRBJ2-5; TRBD1 agrees at 9 bases. V dropped 6 bases and J dropped 5; count of bases not matched to a gene: 8. CDR1 and CDR2 (germline): SGHNT, YYREEE (reference sequence). The CDR3 contains 14 residues. CDR3 in amino acids: CASNEQGAVETQYF. DNA of the CDR3: TGTGCCAGCAACGAACAGGGGGCAGTGGAGACCCAGTACTTC.

This chain's CDR3 is CATSSRLVDLSQHF. Written as DNA, the CDR3 is TGTGCCACCAGCAGCCGTTTAGTGGATCTGTCCCAGCATTTT. The chain employs TRBV15 and TRBJ1-5, with unresolved D. This CDR3 comprises 14 residues. Germline lookup yields CDR1 LNHNV and CDR2 YYDKDF (reference sequence). V was shortened by 3 bases and J by 11 bases, with 17 bases between the two germline ends.

The chain carries TRBV7-2 and TRBJ2-3, with TRBD2 identical over 8 bases. Germline V gene data show CDR1 as SGHTA and CDR2 as FQGNSA. The ends lost 5 bases at V and 5 bases at J; junction bases unmatched: 9. There are 15 residues in the CDR3. The CDR3 coding sequence is TGTGCCAGCAGCCTGACCGGGACTAGGGGAGATACGCAGTATTTT. Translating gives CASSLTGTRGDTQYF. Supplemented by reference TRBV7-2 and TRBJ2-3, the full variable domain reads GAGVSQSPSNKVTEKGKDVELRCDPISGHTALYWYRQSLGQGLEFLIYFQGNSAPDKSGLPSDRFSAERTGGSVSTLTIQRTQQEDSAVYLCASSLTGTRGDTQYFGPGTRLTVL.

J is TRBJ2-7 and V is TRBV5-1; unclear D gene. V lost 4 bases to trimming and J lost 1 base, with 9 bases between them. This CDR3 region has 13 residues. Germline loops: CDR1 SGHRS, CDR2 YFSETQ. CDR3 residues: CASSPLDSYEQYF. CDR3 nucleotide sequence: TGCGCCAGCAGCCCCTTGGATTCCTACGAGCAGTACTTC.

The J gene is TRBJ1-1, the V gene TRBV30, with 9 bases aligning to TRBD1. The germline V gene encodes CDR1 GTSNPN and CDR2 SVGIG (reference sequence). V shed 3 bases, J shed 1 base, and the junction held 6 bases outside the gene matches. This CDR3 contains 15 residues. CDR3 protein: CAWRRDRVGNTEAFF. CDR3 nucleotide sequence: TGTGCCTGGAGGAGGGACAGGGTTGGGAACACTGAAGCTTTCTTT. Filled out from reference TRBV30 and TRBJ1-1, the complete variable domain reads SQTIHQWPATLVQPVGSPLSLECTVEGTSNPNLYWYRQAAGRGLQLLFYSVGIGQISSEVPQNLSASRPQDRQFILSSKKLLLSDSGFYLCAWRRDRVGNTEAFFGQGTRLTVV.

This clone was observed a handful of times. The V gene is TRBV19, the J gene TRBJ1-6; no clear D. This CDR3 has 15 amino acids. Between the trimmed V and J ends, which lost 5 bases and 8 bases, there was a span of 16 bases. CDR1 LNHDA and CDR2 SQIVND come from the germline V gene (reference sequence). The CDR3 spells CASSDALMIDSPLHF. The CDR3 DNA reads TGTGCCAGTAGTGATGCCCTCATGATCGATTCACCCCTCCACTTT. Supplemented by reference TRBV19 and TRBJ1-6, the full variable domain reads DGGITQSPKYLFRKEGQNVTLSCEQNLNHDAMYWYRQDPGQGLRLIYYSQIVNDFQKGDIAEGYSVSREKKESFPLTVTSAQKNPTAFYLCASSDALMIDSPLHFGNGTRLTVT.

The chain has TRBV7-2 and TRBJ1-1, with D unclear. The CDR3 has 13 amino acids. The germline CDR1 and CDR2 sequences are SGHTA and FQGNSA. V was shortened by 1 base and J by 7 bases, with 10 bases between the two germline ends. The CDR3: CASSLGGGLEAFF. DNA of the CDR3: TGTGCCAGCAGCTTAGGTGGCGGTCTTGAAGCTTTCTTT.

As to this clone: Mismatch with germline at one junction end may stem from a read error. The rearrangement links TRBV30 to TRBJ2-7; weak D call: TRBD1 (5 bases). Germline-derived CDR1 and CDR2 are GTSNPN and SVGIG (reference sequence). The CDR3 runs to 15 residues. The DNA for the CDR3 is TGTGCCTGGTCCCACAGGCTAGGTAGCTCCAACGAGCAGTACTTC. The encoded protein is CAWSHRLGSSNEQYF.

The chain combines TRBV5-1 with TRBJ2-3; D perhaps matches TRBD1 (6 bases). V lost 4 bases, J lost 4 bases, and 16 bases lay in between. The V gene's germline CDR1 is SGHRS and CDR2 YFSETQ. The CDR3 is made up of 15 amino acids. Written as DNA, the CDR3 is TGCGCCAGCAGCCCCGTGGCAGGGGTCTCAGATACGCAGTATTTT. Translated, it gives CASSPVAGVSDTQYF.

This clone was found a few times. The rearrangement links TRBV30 to TRBJ2-3, with TRBD2 matching over 7 bases. This CDR3 region has 19 residues. The J segment lost 4 bases and the V segment lost 0 bases, leaving 19 bases of the junction unmatched. Looked up from germline, CDR1 is GTSNPN and CDR2 is SVGIG (reference sequence). CDR3: CAWSVQRELYAQRPDTQYF. The CDR3 bases are TGTGCCTGGAGTGTCCAGCGGGAATTGTATGCGCAGCGTCCAGATACGCAGTATTTT.